Following are 19 T cell receptor beta chains from one sample sequenced in a study of neoadjuvant anti-PD-1 for oral cavity cancer. Some clones are missing from TCRdb's copy, which holds only in-frame ones; the method was immunoSEQ multiplex PCR. The repertoire includes about 42,000 clones, 60% to 80% of them detected once, and 4% to 5.5% sits in the top ten. Time point: after neoadjuvant nivolumab, at surgical resection. The sample consisted of PBMCs, taken after nivolumab (anti-PD-1) treatment. Receptor source: a person aged 35-79 years with oral cavity squamous cell carcinoma.

The rearrangement joins TRBV5-1 to TRBJ1-1; no definite D call. Trimming took 4 bases from V and 3 from J, leaving 10 bases between them. The germline V gene has CDR1 SGHRS and CDR2 YFSETQ. The CDR3 is 13 amino acids. The CDR3 coding sequence is TGCGCCAGCAGCGGGCACGAGGACACTGAAGCTTTCTTT. Protein product: CASSGHEDTEAFF.

V is TRBV18 and J is TRBJ2-1, with 12 bases matching TRBD2. V was clipped by 5 bases and J by 8 bases; unmatched bases: 7. Germline-derived CDR1 and CDR2 are KGHSH and LQKENI. This CDR3 has 15 amino acids. CDR3: CASSRRTSGTDEQFF. The CDR3 DNA is TGTGCCAGCTCAAGAAGGACTAGCGGGACCGATGAGCAGTTCTTC.

This clone showed up just once. V is TRBV5-1 and J is TRBJ1-3, with a tentative D call TRBD1 (5 bases). Germline loops: CDR1 SGHRS, CDR2 YFSETQ. V shed 0 bases and J shed 3 bases, with 13 bases lying between them. The CDR3 extends over 16 amino acids. CDR3 in amino acids: CASSLDRTSFGNTIYF. The CDR3 DNA sequence: TGCGCCAGCAGCTTGGACCGGACATCATTTGGAAACACCATATATTTT. Full variable domain (rest looked up from reference TRBV5-1 and TRBJ1-3): KAGVTQTPRYLIKTRGQQVTLSCSPISGHRSVSWYQQTPGQGLQFLFEYFSETQRNKGNFPGRFSGRQFSNSRSEMNVSTLELGDSALYLCASSLDRTSFGNTIYFGEGSWLTVV.

V gene TRBV6-9 combines with J gene TRBJ1-2; D remains unclear. The CDR3 totals 14 residues. Trimming removed 0 bases from V and 2 bases from J, with 7 bases in between. Germline V gene lookup returns CDR1 MNHGY and CDR2 SVAAGI. The CDR3 nucleotides read TGTGCCAGCAGTTATTCGGGGTGCAACTATGGCTACACCTTC. The encoded protein is CASSYSGCNYGYTF.

The chain links TRBV19 to TRBJ1-5, with a weak D call TRBD1 (5 bases). The CDR3 totals 16 residues. V was clipped by 4 bases and J by 4 bases, with 17 bases between them. CDR1 is LNHDA and CDR2 is SQIVND in the germline V gene (reference sequence). This CDR3 is CASSSLKAGTNQPQHF. Here the CDR3 DNA reads TGTGCCAGTAGTAGCCTCAAGGCAGGGACTAATCAGCCCCAGCATTTT. The full variable domain, rest sourced from reference TRBV19 and TRBJ1-5, is DGGITQSPKYLFRKEGQNVTLSCEQNLNHDAMYWYRQDPGQGLRLIYYSQIVNDFQKGDIAEGYSVSREKKESFPLTVTSAQKNPTAFYLCASSSLKAGTNQPQHFGDGTRLSIL.

The rearrangement joins TRBV5-4 to TRBJ1-1; TRBD1 might be the D (6 bases). CDR3 length: 15 amino acids. The V end lost 4 bases, the J end lost 5 bases, and 18 bases lay between the germline ends. Germline V gives CDR1 SGHNT, CDR2 YYREEE (reference sequence). This chain's CDR3 is CASSPLIQRGTEAFF. The DNA of the CDR3 is TGTGCCAGCAGCCCTCTGATCCAGAGGGGGACTGAAGCTTTCTTT. The full variable domain, rest sourced from reference TRBV5-4 and TRBJ1-1, is ETGVTQSPTHLIKTRGQQVTLRCSSQSGHNTVSWYQQALGQGPQFIFQYYREEENGRGNFPPRFSGLQFPNYSSELNVNALELDDSALYLCASSPLIQRGTEAFFGQGTRLTVV.

This chain uses TRBV5-4 with TRBJ2-5; 16 bases map to TRBD2. Losses at the gene ends were 1 base for V and 5 bases for J; bases not matched to a gene: 2. The CDR3 covers 16 residues. The germline gives CDR1 SGHNT, CDR2 YYREEE (reference sequence). CDR3 sequence: CASSLWGLAGGETQYF. As DNA, the CDR3 is TGTGCCAGCAGCTTGTGGGGACTAGCGGGGGGGGAGACCCAGTACTTC.

The genes are TRBV6-5 and TRBJ2-7; 7 bases line up with TRBD1. The germline V gene has CDR1 MNHEY and CDR2 SVGAGI. V trimming: 6 bases; J trimming: 6 bases; junction bases outside the gene matches: 8. The CDR3 is 13 amino acids. The DNA of the CDR3 is TGTGCCAGCAGAATGGGAACAGGGGTCGAGCAGTACTTC. Amino acids: CASRMGTGVEQYF.

The table lists this clone with a count of one. This chain uses TRBV11-3 with TRBJ2-3, with TRBD2 matching 8 bases. The CDR3 runs 15 residues. Germline-derived CDR1 and CDR2 are SGHNT and YENEEA. V was pared by 5 bases and J by 2 bases, with 6 bases of the junction left unmatched. The CDR3 reads CASSRGGANTDTQYF. CDR3 bases: TGTGCCAGCAGCCGGGGGGGGGCGAACACAGATACGCAGTATTTT.

The V call is TRBV2, the J call TRBJ1-3, with a tentative D call TRBD1 (5 bases). The germline CDR1 and CDR2 sequences are SNHLY and FYNNEI. CDR3 size: 14 residues. Deletions cut 7 bases from V and 7 bases from J, with 17 bases between. The CDR3 protein is CASTPGEPPNTIYF. The CDR3 DNA reads as TGTGCCAGCACCCCGGGGGAGCCGCCCAACACCATATATTTT.

A single count supports this clone. This chain links TRBV7-2 with TRBJ1-5, with 8 nucleotides matching TRBD1. The CDR3 contains 16 residues. The germline gives CDR1 SGHTA, CDR2 FQGNSA. V lost 5 bases to trimming and J lost 5 bases; unmatched junction nucleotides: 11. CDR3 sequence reads: CASSPSIRTGHQPQHF. In nucleotides, the CDR3 is TGTGCCAGCAGCCCATCAATCCGGACAGGGCATCAGCCCCAGCATTTT.

V is TRBV4-1 and J is TRBJ1-3; D gene unclear. CDR3 length equals 15 residues. Between the trimmed V and J ends, which lost 0 bases and 6 bases, there was a span of 12 bases. Germline loops: CDR1 MGHRA, CDR2 YSYEKL. CDR3 nucleotide sequence: TGCGCCAGCAGCCAAGACGGCACAGTGCTAAACACCATATATTTT. This codes for CASSQDGTVLNTIYF.

The rearrangement joins TRBV11-2 to TRBJ1-3, with TRBD1 matching over 8 bases. CDR1 and CDR2 from the germline V gene are SGHAT and FQNNGV. With V trimmed by 2 bases and J by 4 bases, 4 bases remained unmatched. CDR3 length: 15 amino acids. CDR3: CASSLQGARGNTIYF. Here the CDR3 DNA reads TGTGCCAGCAGCTTACAGGGGGCGAGGGGAAACACCATATATTTT.

The chain recombines TRBV9 with TRBJ1-2; D remains ambiguous. CDR1 is SGDLS and CDR2 is YYNGEE in the germline V gene. This CDR3 is built from 12 residues. The ends were cut back, 3 bases at V and 8 bases at J, with 11 bases in the middle. CDR3 residues: CASSANTKGYTF. The CDR3 DNA follows: TGTGCCAGCAGCGCCAACACTAAGGGCTACACCTTC. Filled out from reference TRBV9 and TRBJ1-2, the complete variable domain reads DSGVTQTPKHLITATGQRVTLRCSPRSGDLSVYWYQQSLDQGLQFLIQYYNGEERAKGNILERFSAQQFPDLHSELNLSSLELGDSALYFCASSANTKGYTFGSGTRLTVV.

The sample holds one count of this clone. The chain combines TRBV5-1 with TRBJ2-2; D gene ambiguous. Trimming cost V 1 base and J 4 bases, with 17 bases left between them. The CDR3 sequence is 17 residues long. Germline values: CDR1 SGHRS, CDR2 YFSETQ. The CDR3 reads CASSLSPTQRSTGELFF. CDR3 DNA sequence: TGCGCCAGCAGCTTGAGTCCTACCCAAAGGAGCACCGGGGAGCTGTTTTTT.

This chain joins TRBV6-1 and TRBJ1-1; the D gene is possibly TRBD1 (6 bases). The CDR3 length is 18 residues. The germline V and J ends were trimmed by 6 bases and 1 base, with 24 bases remaining between them. Per germline, CDR1 MNHNS and CDR2 SASEGT. DNA of the CDR3: TGTGCCAGCAGAGAAAGGGCCGCGGGGAGGGGGAAGAACACTGAAGCTTTCTTT. Translating it yields CASRERAAGRGKNTEAFF.

This chain links TRBV19 with TRBJ2-3, with 10 bases identical to TRBD2. Germline trimming cut 3 bases from V and 6 bases from J; bases unmatched to any gene: 9. The CDR3 runs to 16 residues. Germline V gene lookup returns CDR1 LNHDA and CDR2 SQIVND (reference sequence). The CDR3 is CASSIKLAGKGDTQYF. CDR3 nucleotide sequence: TGTGCCAGTAGTATCAAACTAGCGGGGAAGGGGGATACGCAGTATTTT.

The rearrangement joins TRBV4-1 to TRBJ1-1; possibly TRBD1 for D (6 bases). The germline gives CDR1 MGHRA, CDR2 YSYEKL. V was clipped by 1 base and J by 6 bases, with 21 bases between them. CDR3 length equals 17 residues. For the CDR3, the DNA is TGCGCCAGCAGCCAAGTGGAGGGTTCGGGGGGGCTTGCTGAAGCTTTCTTT. It translates to CASSQVEGSGGLAEAFF.

The rearrangement links TRBV7-3 to TRBJ2-1; 10 bases map to TRBD2. Germline-derived CDR1 and CDR2 are SGHTA and FQGTGA. J gave up 7 bases and V 6 bases, and 9 bases lay outside the gene matches. The CDR3 loop spans 15 amino acids. CDR3 protein: CASRPQAGGPNEQFF. The CDR3 DNA is TGTGCCAGCAGGCCACAAGCGGGAGGGCCTAATGAGCAGTTCTTC.